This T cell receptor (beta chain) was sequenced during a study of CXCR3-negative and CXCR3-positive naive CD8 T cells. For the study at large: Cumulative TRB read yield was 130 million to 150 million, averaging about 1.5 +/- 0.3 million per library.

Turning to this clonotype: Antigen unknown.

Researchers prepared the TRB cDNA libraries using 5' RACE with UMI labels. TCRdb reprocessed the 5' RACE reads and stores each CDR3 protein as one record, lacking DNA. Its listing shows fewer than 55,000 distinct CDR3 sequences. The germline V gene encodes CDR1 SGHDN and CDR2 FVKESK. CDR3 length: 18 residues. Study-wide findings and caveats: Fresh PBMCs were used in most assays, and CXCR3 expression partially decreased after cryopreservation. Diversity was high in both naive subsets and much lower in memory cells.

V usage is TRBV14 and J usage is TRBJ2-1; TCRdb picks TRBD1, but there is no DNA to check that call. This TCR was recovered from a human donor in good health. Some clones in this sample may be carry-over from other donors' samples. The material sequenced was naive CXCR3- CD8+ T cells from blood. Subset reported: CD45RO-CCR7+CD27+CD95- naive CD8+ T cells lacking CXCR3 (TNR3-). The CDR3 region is CASSQVNFDISGNNEQFF.